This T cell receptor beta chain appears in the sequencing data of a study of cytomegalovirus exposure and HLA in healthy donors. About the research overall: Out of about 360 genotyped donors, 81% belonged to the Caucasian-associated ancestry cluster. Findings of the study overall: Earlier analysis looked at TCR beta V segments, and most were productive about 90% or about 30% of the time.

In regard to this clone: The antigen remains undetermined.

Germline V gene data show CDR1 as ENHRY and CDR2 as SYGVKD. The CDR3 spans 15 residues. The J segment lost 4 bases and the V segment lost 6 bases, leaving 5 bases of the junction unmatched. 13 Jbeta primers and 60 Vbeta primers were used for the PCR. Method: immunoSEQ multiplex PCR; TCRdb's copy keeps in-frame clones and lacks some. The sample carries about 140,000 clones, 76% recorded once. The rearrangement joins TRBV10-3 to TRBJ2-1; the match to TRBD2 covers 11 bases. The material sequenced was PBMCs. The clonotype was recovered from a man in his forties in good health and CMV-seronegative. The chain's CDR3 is CAISRLAGSYNEQFF. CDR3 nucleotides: TGTGCCATCAGCCGACTAGCGGGATCTTACAATGAGCAGTTCTTC.